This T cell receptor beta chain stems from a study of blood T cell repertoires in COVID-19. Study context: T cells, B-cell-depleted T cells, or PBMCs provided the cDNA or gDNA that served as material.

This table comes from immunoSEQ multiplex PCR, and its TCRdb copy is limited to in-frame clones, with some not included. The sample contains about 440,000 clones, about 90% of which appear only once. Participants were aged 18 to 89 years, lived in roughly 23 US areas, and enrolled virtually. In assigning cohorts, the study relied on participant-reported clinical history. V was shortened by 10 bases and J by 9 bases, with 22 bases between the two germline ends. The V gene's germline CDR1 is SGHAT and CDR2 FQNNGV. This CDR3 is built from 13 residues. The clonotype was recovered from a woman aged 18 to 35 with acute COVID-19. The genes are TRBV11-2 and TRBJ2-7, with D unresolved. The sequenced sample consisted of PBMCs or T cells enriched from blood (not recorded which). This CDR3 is CATYGQITPGQYF. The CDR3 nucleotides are TGTGCCACCTATGGGCAGATAACCCCAGGGCAGTACTTC.